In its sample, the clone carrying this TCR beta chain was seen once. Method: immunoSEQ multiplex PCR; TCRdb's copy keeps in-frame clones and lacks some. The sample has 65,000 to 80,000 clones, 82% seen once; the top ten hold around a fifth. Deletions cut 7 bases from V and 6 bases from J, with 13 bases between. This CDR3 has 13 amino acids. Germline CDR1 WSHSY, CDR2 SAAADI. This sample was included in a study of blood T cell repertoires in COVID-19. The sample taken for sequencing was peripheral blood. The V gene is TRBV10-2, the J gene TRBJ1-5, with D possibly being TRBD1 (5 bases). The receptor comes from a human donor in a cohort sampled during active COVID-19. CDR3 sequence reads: CASMDRQGQPQHF. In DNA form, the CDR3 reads TGCGCCAGCATGGACCGGCAGGGTCAGCCCCAGCATTTT.